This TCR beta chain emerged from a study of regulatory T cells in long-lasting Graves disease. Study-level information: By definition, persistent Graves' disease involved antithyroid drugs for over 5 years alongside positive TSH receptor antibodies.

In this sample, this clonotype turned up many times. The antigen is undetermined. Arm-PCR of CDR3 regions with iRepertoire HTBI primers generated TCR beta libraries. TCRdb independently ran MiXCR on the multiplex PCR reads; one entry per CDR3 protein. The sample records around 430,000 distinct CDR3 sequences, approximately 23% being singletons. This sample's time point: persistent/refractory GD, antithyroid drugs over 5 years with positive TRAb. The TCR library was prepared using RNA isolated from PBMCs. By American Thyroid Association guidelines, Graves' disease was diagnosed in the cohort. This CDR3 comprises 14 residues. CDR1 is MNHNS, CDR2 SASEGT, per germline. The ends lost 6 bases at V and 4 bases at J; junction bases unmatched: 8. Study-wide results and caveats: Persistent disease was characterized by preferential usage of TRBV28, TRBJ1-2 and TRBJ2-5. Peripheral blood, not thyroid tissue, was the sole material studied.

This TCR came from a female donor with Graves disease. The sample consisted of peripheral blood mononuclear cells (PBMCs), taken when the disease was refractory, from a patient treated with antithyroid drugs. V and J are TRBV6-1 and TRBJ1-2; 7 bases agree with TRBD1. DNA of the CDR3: TGTGCCAGCAGCCCCGGGACAGCTTTCTATGGCTACACCTTC. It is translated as CASSPGTAFYGYTF.